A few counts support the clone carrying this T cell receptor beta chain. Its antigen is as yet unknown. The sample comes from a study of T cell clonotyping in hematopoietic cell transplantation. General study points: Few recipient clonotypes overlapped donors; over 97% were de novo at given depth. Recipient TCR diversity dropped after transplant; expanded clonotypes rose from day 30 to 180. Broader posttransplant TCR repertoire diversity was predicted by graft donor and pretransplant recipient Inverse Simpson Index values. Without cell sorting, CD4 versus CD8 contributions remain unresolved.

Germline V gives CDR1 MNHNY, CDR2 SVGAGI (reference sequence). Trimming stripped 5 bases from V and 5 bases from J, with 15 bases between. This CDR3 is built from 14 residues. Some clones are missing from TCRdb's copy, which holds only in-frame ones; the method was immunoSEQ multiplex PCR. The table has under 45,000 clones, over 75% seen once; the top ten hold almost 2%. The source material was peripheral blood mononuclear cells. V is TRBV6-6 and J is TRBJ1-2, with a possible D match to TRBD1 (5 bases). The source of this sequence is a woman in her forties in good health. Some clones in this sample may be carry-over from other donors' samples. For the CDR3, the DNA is TGTGCCAGCAGTCGGGGGGGAAGAGTGTATGGCTACACCTTC. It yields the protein CASSRGGRVYGYTF.